This TCR beta chain came from a study of molecular identifiers for immune sequencing clone quantification. This clonotype appeared many times. Listed TCR primers and previously described methods were used for bulk TCR libraries. From the PCR reads, TCRdb called clonotypes with MiXCR, one entry per CDR3 protein. The sample contains more than 450,000 distinct CDR3 sequences, roughly a fifth of which appear only once. Sequencing was performed on naive CD8+ T cells from blood, with Jurkat cell RNA spiked in. The subset here: FACS-sorted CD8+CD4-CCR7+CD45RA+ naive T cells. This clonotype was sampled from a human donor in good health. Some libraries in this study had Jurkat cell RNA spiked in.

This CDR3 reads CSVDEGPDTQYF. CDR3 coding DNA: TGCAGCGTTGATGAGGGGCCAGATACGCAGTATTTT. The chain recombines TRBV29-1 with TRBJ2-3; D possibly uses TRBD1 or TRBD2 (5 bases each). Germline-derived CDR1 and CDR2 are SQVTM and ANQGSEA. Trimming took 3 bases from V and 4 from J, leaving 8 bases between them. This CDR3 has 12 amino acids.